The rows below give T cell receptor beta chains drawn from one sample of a study of cytomegalovirus exposure and HLA in healthy donors. TCRdb's table, derived via immunoSEQ multiplex PCR, lists solely in-frame clones and lacks some. In the table there are some 67,000 clones, roughly 80% of which are singletons. The sample consisted of PBMCs. The receptors derive from a woman in her 30s in good health and CMV-seronegative. The CDR3 runs from the conserved cysteine through the conserved F or W. The D gene is left open where the match is weak.

TRBJ2-5 NA TRBV7-7 CASSFGRVETQYF TGTGCTAGCAGCTTTGGCAGGGTGGAGACCCAGTACTTC
TRBJ1-1 NA TRBV2 CASSRRDLDRFNTEAFF TGTGCCAGCAGTAGGAGAGACCTGGACAGATTCAACACTGAAGCTTTCTTT
TRBJ1-4 TRBD1 TRBV7-9 CASSPDRGLSNEKLFF TGTGCCAGCAGCCCAGACAGGGGGCTGAGTAATGAAAAACTGTTTTTT
TRBJ2-7 NA TRBV10-3 CAITNSGYEQYF TGTGCCATCACCAACAGCGGCTACGAGCAGTACTTC
TRBJ2-3 NA TRBV5-1 CASSLEGSTDTQYF TGCGCCAGCAGCTTGGAGGGGTCCACAGATACGCAGTATTTT
TRBJ1-2 NA TRBV2 CASSEAQGIYGYTF TGTGCCAGCAGTGAAGCTCAGGGGATCTATGGCTACACCTTC
TRBJ2-6 TRBD1 TRBV9 CASSGTGGQSGANVLTF TGTGCCAGCAGCGGAACAGGGGGCCAGAGTGGGGCCAACGTCCTGACTTTC
TRBJ2-1 TRBD1 TRBV7-9 CASSAYTGGKSYNEQFF TGTGCCAGCAGCGCTTATACAGGGGGCAAGTCCTACAATGAGCAGTTCTTC
TRBJ2-7 NA TRBV21-1 CASPAAGDPYEQYF TGTGCCAGCCCGGCGGCAGGGGACCCCTACGAGCAGTACTTC
TRBJ2-3 TRBD2 TRBV5-4 CASSLAGGKTFGNTQYF TGTGCCAGCAGCTTAGCCGGGGGGAAGACGTTCGGTAACACGCAGTATTTT
TRBJ1-1 NA TRBV29-1 CSVETGEEAFF TGCAGCGTTGAGACGGGGGAAGAGGCTTTCTTT
TRBJ2-1 TRBD2 TRBV5-6 CASSLVSGTSGGNEQFF TGTGCCAGCAGCTTGGTCTCCGGGACTAGCGGGGGGAATGAGCAGTTCTTC
TRBJ2-1 NA TRBV6-4 CASSDQANNEQFF TGTGCCAGCAGTGACCAGGCCAACAATGAGCAGTTCTTC
TRBJ2-1 NA TRBV6-1 CASSEMSRYNEQFF TGTGCCAGCAGTGAGATGAGCCGGTACAATGAGCAGTTCTTC
TRBJ1-2 TRBD1 TRBV29-1 CSVEWDRAEYGYTF TGCAGCGTTGAATGGGACAGGGCAGAGTATGGCTACACCTTC
TRBJ2-3 NA TRBV7-2 CASSLAGGITDTQYF TGTGCCAGCAGCTTAGCTGGCGGGATCACAGATACGCAGTATTTT
TRBJ1-1 TRBD1 TRBV19 CASTTSPDRALNTEAFF TGTGCCAGTACTACCTCCCCCGACAGGGCGCTCAACACTGAAGCTTTCTTT
TRBJ1-2 TRBD1 TRBV19 CASSTSGTDYGYTF TGTGCCAGTAGTACCTCAGGGACAGACTATGGCTACACCTTC